The rows below give T cell receptor beta chains drawn from one sample of a study of T cells in Graves' hyperthyroidism and ophthalmopathy. TCRdb reanalysed the multiplex PCR reads using MiXCR and keeps one entry per CDR3 protein. The sample records 350,000 to 400,000 distinct CDR3 sequences, approximately 19% being singletons. Sequenced input: blood. The receptors here all came from a woman aged 18-29 years with Graves' hyperthyroidism. Each CDR3 is given with its conserved first and last residue. The order of the fields is CDR3 protein, V gene, clone size. For some rows the clone size is stated as once, few or many, or as a class when expanded; others skip it.

CDR3: CASSATPNYGYTF
V: TRBV7-6
size: many

CDR3: CASSENEQGVVYTF
V: TRBV6-1
size: many

CDR3: CASSEWPSYGYTF
V: TRBV6-1
size: many

CDR3: CASSLQTGPTIHGYTF
V: TRBV11-3
size: many

CDR3: CASSLARAALTEAFF
V: TRBV7-8
size: many

CDR3: CASSQEEGVRETQYF
V: TRBV3-1
size: -

CDR3: CASSLWGDNQPQHF
V: TRBV12-3/TRBV12-4
size: many

CDR3: CASSLGVGGGNTIYF
V: TRBV7-9
size: many

CDR3: CASSYPAGGHTGELFF
V: TRBV6-5
size: -

CDR3: CSAIIERGGSWETQYF
V: TRBV20-1
size: many

CDR3: CASSPGTGPWETQYF
V: TRBV6-5
size: many

CDR3: CASSPTPSYGYTF
V: TRBV9
size: many

CDR3: CATSARVDTEAFF
V: TRBV15
size: -

CDR3: CASSLNRFNSGNTIYF
V: TRBV5-1
size: many

CDR3: CASSNTGYGYTF
V: TRBV2
size: many

CDR3: CSARVDSRLWRDGYTF
V: TRBV20-1
size: many

CDR3: CASSYQEEETQYF
V: TRBV6-5
size: many

CDR3: CASSALTGGRTEAFF
V: TRBV25-1
size: many